This T cell receptor beta chain was recorded in a study of T cell repertoires in cytomegalovirus infection (dated by TCRdb to about 2019). Study-level background: The HLA type of each donor mattered for the analysis, because public TCR beta signatures pointed to carriage of CMV infection along with the matching HLA type. Broader findings and caveats from the paper: Carriers of CMV infection plus the relevant HLA type were discriminated by the cumulative frequency of public TCR beta family members in the study cohort and in an independent approximately 360-donor cohort. The ex vivo response was dominated by HLA-C-restricted CMV-specific TCR beta clonotypes, which also provided the single most frequent clonotype in two of eight donors.

Sequencing was performed on an Illumina HiSeq 1500. TCRdb reanalyzed the raw reads on its own, using fastp at Q25 for trimming and MiXCR for clone calling, and kept in-frame beta chains. One record per CDR3 amino acid sequence lists the most common genes and DNA. For this sample the table gives more than 400,000 distinct CDR3 sequences, of which less than 30% were detected only once. Clones ranked in the top ten supply roughly 13% of the sample. Note on this clonotype: No cognate antigen has been identified for it. One base away there is no much larger clone; base qualities are not given.

The sequenced sample consisted of PBMCs. The origin of this receptor is a human donor in good health (CMV status not recorded). Some clones in this sample may be carry-over from other donors' samples.

The nucleotides read TGTGCCAGTAGTATCGAGTTGACGGTCGGAATTTCACCCCTCCACTTT. This gives the protein CASSIELTVGISPLHF. The sequence is built from TRBV19 and TRBJ1-6, with the D segment identity uncertain. The CDR3 sequence holds 16 residues, the cysteine and phenylalanine included. Just the 48-base CDR3 DNA is kept, in frame starting at base 1. CDR1 and CDR2, per the germline V gene (reference sequence), are LNHDA and SQIVND. V lost 3 bases and J lost 9 bases; the stretch between them is 18 bases long.